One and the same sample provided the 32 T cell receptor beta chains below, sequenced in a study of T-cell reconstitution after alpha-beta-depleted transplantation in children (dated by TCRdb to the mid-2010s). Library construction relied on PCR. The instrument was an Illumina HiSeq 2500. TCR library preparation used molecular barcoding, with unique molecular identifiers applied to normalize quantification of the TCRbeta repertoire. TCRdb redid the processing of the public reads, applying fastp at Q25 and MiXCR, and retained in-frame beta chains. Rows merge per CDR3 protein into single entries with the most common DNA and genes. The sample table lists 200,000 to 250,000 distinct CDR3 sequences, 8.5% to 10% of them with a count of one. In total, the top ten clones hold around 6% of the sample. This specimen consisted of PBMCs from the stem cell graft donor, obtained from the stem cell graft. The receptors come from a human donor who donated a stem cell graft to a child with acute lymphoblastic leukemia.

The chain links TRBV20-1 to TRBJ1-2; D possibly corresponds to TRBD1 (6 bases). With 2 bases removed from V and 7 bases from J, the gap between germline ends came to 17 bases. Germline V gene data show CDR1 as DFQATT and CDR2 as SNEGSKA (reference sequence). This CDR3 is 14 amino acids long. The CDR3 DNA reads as TGCAGTGCTAGATTTCAGGCCGGAGGGGGTGGCTACACCTTC. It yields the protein CSARFQAGGGGYTF.

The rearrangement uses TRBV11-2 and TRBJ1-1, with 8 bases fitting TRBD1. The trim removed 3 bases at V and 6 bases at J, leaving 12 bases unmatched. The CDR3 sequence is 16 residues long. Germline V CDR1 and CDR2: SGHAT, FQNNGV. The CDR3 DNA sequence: TGTGCCAGCAGCTTGACAGGGGTAGGTATGTCGGCTGAAGCTTTCTTT. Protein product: CASSLTGVGMSAEAFF.

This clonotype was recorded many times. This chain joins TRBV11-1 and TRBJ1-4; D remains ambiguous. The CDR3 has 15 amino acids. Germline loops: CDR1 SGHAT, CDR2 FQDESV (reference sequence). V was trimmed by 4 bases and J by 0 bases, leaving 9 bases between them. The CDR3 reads CASSSFSATNEKLFF. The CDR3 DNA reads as TGTGCCAGCAGCTCCTTCAGCGCAACTAATGAAAAACTGTTTTTT.

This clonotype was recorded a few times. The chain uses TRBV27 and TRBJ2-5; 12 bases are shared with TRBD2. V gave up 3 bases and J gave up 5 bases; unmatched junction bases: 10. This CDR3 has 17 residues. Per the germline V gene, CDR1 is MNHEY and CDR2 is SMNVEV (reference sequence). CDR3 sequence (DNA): TGTGCCAGCAGTTTTGGGCTAGCGGGGGGGCTGGTGGAGACCCAGTACTTC. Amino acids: CASSFGLAGGLVETQYF.

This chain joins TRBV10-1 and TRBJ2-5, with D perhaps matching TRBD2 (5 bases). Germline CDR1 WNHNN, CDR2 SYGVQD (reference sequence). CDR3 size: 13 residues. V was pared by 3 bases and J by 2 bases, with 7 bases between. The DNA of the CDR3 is TGCGCCAGCAGTGACGGCGGGCAAGAGACCCAGTACTTC. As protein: CASSDGGQETQYF.

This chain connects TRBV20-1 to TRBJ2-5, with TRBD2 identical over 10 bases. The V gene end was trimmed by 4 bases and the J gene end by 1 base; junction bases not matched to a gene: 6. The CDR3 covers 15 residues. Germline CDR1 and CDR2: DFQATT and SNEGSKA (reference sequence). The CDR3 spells CSATGTSAVQETQYF. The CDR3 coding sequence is TGCAGTGCTACAGGGACTAGCGCGGTCCAAGAGACCCAGTACTTC.

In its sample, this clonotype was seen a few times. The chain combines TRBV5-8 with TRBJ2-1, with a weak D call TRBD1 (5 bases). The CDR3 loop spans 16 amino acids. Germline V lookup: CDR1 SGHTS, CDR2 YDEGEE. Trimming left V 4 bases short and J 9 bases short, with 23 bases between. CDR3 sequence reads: CASSQGTDPFFGEQFF. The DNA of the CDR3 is TGTGCCAGCAGCCAGGGTACAGACCCCTTTTTCGGTGAGCAGTTCTTC.

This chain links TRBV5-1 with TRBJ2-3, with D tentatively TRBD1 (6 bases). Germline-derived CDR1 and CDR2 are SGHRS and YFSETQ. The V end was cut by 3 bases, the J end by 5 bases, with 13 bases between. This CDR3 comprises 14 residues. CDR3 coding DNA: TGCGCCAGCAGCTCGGACAGACGAGGAGATACGCAGTATTTT. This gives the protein CASSSDRRGDTQYF. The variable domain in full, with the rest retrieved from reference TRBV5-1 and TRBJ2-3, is KAGVTQTPRYLIKTRGQQVTLSCSPISGHRSVSWYQQTPGQGLQFLFEYFSETQRNKGNFPGRFSGRQFSNSRSEMNVSTLELGDSALYLCASSSDRRGDTQYFGPGTRLTVL.

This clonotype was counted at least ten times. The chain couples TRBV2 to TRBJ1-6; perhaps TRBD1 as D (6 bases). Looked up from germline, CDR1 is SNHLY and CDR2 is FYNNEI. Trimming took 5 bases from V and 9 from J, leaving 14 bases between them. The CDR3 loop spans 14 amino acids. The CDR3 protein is CASSPQGLGSPLHF. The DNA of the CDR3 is TGTGCCAGCAGTCCACAGGGTTTGGGTTCACCCCTCCACTTT.

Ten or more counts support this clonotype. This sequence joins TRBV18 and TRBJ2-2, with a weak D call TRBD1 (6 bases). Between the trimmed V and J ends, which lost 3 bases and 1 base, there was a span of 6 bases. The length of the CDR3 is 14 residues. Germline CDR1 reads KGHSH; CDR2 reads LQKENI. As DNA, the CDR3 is TGTGCCAGCTCACCGGGACAGAACACCGGGGAGCTGTTTTTT. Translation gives CASSPGQNTGELFF.

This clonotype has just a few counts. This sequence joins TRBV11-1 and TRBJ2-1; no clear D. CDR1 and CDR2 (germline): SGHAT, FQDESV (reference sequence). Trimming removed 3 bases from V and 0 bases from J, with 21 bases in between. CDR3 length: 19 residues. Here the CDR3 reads CASSLIVSAEQSSYNEQFF. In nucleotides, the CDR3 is TGTGCCAGCAGCTTGATCGTGTCTGCGGAGCAAAGCTCCTACAATGAGCAGTTCTTC. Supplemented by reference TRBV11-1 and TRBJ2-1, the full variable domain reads EAEVAQSPRYKITEKSQAVAFWCDPISGHATLYWYRQILGQGPELLVQFQDESVVDDSQLPKDRFSAERLKGVDSTLKIQPAELGDSAMYLCASSLIVSAEQSSYNEQFFGPGTRLTVL.

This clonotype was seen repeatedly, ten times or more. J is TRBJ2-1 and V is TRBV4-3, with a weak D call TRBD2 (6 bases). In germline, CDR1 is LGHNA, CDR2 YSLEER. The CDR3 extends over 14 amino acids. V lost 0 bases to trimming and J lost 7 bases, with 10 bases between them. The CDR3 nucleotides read TGCGCCAGCAGCCAAGAAACTAGCTTTAATGAGCAGTTCTTC. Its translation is CASSQETSFNEQFF.

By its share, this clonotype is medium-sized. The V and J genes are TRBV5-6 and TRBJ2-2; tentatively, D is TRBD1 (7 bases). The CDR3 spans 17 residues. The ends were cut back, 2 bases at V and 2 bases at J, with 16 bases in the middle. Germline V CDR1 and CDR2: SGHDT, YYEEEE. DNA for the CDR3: TGTGCCAGCAGCTTCCGGACAGGAGGGTTAAACACCGGGGAGCTGTTTTTT. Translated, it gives CASSFRTGGLNTGELFF.

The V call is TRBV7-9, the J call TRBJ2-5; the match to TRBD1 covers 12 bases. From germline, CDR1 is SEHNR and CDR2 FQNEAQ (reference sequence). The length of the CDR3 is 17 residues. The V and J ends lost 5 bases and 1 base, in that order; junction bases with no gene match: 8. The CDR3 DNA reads TGTGCCAGCAGCCTAGGAGGGACAGGGGGCGGCCAAGAGACCCAGTACTTC. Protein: CASSLGGTGGGQETQYF.

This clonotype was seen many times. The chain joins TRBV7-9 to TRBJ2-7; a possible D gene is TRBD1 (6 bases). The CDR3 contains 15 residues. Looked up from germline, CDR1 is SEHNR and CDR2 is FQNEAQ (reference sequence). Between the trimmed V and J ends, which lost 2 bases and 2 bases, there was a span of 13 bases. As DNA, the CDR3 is TGTGCCAGCAGCTTAAAGGGCCAGGGGACCTACGAGCAGTACTTC. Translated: CASSLKGQGTYEQYF.

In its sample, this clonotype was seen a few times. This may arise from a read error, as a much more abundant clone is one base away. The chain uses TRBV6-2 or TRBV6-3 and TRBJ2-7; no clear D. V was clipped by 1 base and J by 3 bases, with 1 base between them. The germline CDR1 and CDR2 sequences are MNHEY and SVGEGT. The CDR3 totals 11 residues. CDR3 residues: CASSYFYEQYF. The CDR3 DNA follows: TGTGCCAGCAGTTACTTCTACGAGCAGTACTTC.

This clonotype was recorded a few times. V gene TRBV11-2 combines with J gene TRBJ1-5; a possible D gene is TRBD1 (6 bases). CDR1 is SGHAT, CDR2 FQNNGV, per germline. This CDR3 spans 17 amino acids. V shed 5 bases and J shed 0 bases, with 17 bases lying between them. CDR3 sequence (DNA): TGTGCCAGCAGCCCCGGAACAGGGCCTTATAGCAATCAGCCCCAGCATTTT. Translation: CASSPGTGPYSNQPQHF. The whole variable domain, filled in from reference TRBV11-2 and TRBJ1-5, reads EAGVAQSPRYKIIEKRQSVAFWCNPISGHATLYWYQQILGQGPKLLIQFQNNGVVDDSQLPKDRFSAERLKGVDSTLKIQPAKLEDSAVYLCASSPGTGPYSNQPQHFGDGTRLSIL.

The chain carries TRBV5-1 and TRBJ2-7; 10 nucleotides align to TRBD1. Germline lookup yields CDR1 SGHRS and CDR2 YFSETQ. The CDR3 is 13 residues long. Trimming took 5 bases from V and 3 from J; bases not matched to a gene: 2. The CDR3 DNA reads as TGCGCCAGCAGGGGACAGGGGATCTACGAGCAGTACTTC. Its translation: CASRGQGIYEQYF.

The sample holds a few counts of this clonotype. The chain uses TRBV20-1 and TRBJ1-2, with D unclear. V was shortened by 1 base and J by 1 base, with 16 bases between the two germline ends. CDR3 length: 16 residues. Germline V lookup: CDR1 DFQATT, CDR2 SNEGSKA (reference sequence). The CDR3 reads CSARVGRPSVNYGYTF. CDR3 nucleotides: TGCAGTGCTAGAGTGGGGAGGCCGAGCGTTAACTATGGCTACACCTTC.

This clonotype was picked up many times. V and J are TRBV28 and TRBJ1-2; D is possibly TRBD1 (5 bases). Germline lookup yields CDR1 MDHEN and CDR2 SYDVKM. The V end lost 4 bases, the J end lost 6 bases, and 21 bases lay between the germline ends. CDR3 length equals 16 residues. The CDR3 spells CASSSPFGGSAHGYTF. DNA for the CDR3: TGTGCCAGCAGTTCCCCCTTCGGGGGATCGGCTCATGGCTACACCTTC.

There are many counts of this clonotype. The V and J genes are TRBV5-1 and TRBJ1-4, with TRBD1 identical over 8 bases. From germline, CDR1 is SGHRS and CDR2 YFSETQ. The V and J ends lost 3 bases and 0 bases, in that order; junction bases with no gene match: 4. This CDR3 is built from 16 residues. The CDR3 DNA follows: TGCGCCAGCAGCTCCCAGGGGGCCCCAACTAATGAAAAACTGTTTTTT. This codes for CASSSQGAPTNEKLFF.

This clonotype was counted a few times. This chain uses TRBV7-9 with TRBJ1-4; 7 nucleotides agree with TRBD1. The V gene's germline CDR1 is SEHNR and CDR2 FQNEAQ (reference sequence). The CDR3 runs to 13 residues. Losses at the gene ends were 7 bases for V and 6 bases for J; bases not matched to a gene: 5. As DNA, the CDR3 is TGTGCCAGCATGAGGGGGCGAGATGAAAAACTGTTTTTT. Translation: CASMRGRDEKLFF. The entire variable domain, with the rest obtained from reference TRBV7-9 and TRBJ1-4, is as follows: DTGVSQNPRHKITKRGQNVTFRCDPISEHNRLYWYRQTLGQGPEFLTYFQNEAQLEKSRLLSDRFSAERPKGSFSTLEIQRTEQGDSAMYLCASMRGRDEKLFFGSGTQLSVL.

The CDR3 sequence is CASSLGPGETRYF. The CDR3 DNA is TGCGCCAGCAGCTTAGGGCCGGGGGAAACCCGGTACTTC. The chain links TRBV5-1 to TRBJ2-7, with a weak D call TRBD2 (6 bases). CDR1 and CDR2 (germline): SGHRS, YFSETQ. V shed 2 bases and J shed 12 bases, with 18 bases lying between them. This CDR3 is 13 amino acids long.

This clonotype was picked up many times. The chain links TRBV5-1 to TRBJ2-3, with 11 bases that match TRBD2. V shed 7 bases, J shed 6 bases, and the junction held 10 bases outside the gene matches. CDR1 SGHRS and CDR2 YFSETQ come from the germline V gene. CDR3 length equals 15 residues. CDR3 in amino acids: CASGKLAGERDTQYF. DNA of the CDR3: TGCGCCAGCGGAAAACTAGCGGGGGAAAGGGATACGCAGTATTTT.

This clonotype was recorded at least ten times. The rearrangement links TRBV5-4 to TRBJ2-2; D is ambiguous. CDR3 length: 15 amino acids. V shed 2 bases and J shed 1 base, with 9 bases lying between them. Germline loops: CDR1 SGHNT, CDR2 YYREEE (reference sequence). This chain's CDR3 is CASSFGAGNTGELFF. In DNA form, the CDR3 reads TGTGCCAGCAGCTTTGGCGCCGGGAACACCGGGGAGCTGTTTTTT.

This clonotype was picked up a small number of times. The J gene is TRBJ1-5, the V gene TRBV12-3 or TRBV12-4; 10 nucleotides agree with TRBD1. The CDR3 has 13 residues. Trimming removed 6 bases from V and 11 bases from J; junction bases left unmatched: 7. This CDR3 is CASSQTGGEAQHF. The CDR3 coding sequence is TGTGCCAGCAGCCAGACAGGGGGCGAAGCCCAGCATTTT.

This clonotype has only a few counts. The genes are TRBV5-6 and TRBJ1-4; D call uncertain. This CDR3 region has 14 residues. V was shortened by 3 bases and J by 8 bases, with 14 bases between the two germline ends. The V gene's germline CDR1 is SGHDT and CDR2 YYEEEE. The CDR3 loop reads CASSSPGRVEKLFF. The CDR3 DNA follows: TGTGCCAGCAGCTCGCCTGGAAGGGTAGAAAAACTGTTTTTT.

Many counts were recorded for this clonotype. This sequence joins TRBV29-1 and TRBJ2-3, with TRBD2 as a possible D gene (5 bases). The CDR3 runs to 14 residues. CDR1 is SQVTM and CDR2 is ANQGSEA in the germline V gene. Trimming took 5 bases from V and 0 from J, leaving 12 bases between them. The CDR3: CSVRGTRSTDTQYF. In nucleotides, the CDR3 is TGCAGCGTTCGGGGTACACGAAGCACAGATACGCAGTATTTT.

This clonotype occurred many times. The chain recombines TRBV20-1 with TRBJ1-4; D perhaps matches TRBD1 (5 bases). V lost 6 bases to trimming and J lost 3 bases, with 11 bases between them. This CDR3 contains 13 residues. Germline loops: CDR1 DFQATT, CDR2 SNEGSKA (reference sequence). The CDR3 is CSANRQPNEKLFF. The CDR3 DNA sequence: TGCAGTGCCAACAGACAGCCTAATGAAAAACTGTTTTTT.

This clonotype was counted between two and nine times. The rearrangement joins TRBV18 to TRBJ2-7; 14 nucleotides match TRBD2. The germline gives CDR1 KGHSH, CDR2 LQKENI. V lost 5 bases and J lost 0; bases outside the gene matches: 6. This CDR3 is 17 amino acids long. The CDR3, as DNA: TGTGCCAGCTCAGGACTAGCGGGGGGCCTAAGCTCCTACGAGCAGTACTTC. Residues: CASSGLAGGLSSYEQYF.

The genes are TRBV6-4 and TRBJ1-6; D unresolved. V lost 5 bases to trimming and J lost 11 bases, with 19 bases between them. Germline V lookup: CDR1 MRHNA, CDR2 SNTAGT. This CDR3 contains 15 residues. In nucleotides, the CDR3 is TGTGCCAGCAGTATCAAAAAACTTCGGTCGGCACCCCTCCACTTT. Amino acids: CASSIKKLRSAPLHF.

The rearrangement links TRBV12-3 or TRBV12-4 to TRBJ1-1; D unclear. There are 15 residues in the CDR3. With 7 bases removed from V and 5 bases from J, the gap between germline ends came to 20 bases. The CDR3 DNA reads TGTGCCAGCACCCCAACCCGGACGGTGATAACTGAAGCTTTCTTT. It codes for CASTPTRTVITEAFF.